The 3 T cell receptor beta chains listed next were all sequenced from one sample in a study of CD8+CD57+ T cells in acquired aplastic anemia. For CDR3 and TCR beta VDJ profiling, genomic DNA was the template used. TCRdb reanalysed the reads using MiXCR and keeps one entry per CDR3 protein. Among roughly 500,000 distinct CDR3 sequences listed, around a third were seen once. CD8+CD57+ cell expansion, shown by flow cytometry, had occurred in the patients selected for sequencing. The specimen sequenced was sorted CD4+, CD8+, or CD8+CD57+ T cells (not recorded which) from PBMCs. The receptors were gathered from a human donor with aplastic anemia.

This clonotype was observed a few times. The V gene is TRBV5-1, the J gene TRBJ2-3; 7 nucleotides agree with TRBD1. The junction had 10 bases not matched to a gene; V was cut back by 4 bases and J by 2 bases. The CDR3 runs to 16 residues. Germline V gives CDR1 SGHRS, CDR2 YFSETQ. Here the CDR3 reads CASSPQTGPATDTQYF. The CDR3 coding sequence is TGCGCCAGCAGCCCACAGACAGGGCCTGCCACAGATACGCAGTATTTT.

This clonotype came up many times. This chain links TRBV10-3 with TRBJ2-7; 7 bases are a match to TRBD1. Germline V CDR1 and CDR2: ENHRY, SYGVKD. This CDR3 is built from 13 residues. Unmatched junction bases numbered 10, after V lost 10 bases and J lost 4 bases. The CDR3 sequence: CATLQGFGYEQYF. In DNA, the CDR3 is TGTGCCACCCTACAGGGGTTTGGGTACGAGCAGTACTTC.

This clonotype has just a few counts. The junction does not match germline at one end; this may be a read error. The chain links TRBV13 to TRBJ2-3; 8 bases fit TRBD2. The CDR3 totals 15 residues. Per the germline V gene, CDR1 is PRHDT and CDR2 is FYEKMQ (reference sequence). CDR3 region: CASSYGLASTDAQYF. For the CDR3, the DNA is TGTGCCAGCAGCTACGGACTAGCTAGCACAGATGCGCAGTATTTT.